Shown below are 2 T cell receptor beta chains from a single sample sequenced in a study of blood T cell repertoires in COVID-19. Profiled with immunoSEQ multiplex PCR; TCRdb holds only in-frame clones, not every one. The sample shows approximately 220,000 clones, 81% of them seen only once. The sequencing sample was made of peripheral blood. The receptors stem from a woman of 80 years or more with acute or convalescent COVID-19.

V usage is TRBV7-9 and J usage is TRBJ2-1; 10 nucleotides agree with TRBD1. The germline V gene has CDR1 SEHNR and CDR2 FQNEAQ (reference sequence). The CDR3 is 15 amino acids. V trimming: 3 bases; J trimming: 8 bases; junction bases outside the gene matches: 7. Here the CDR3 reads CASSFGTGVRDEQFF. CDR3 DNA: TGTGCCAGCAGCTTCGGGACAGGGGTACGGGATGAGCAGTTCTTC. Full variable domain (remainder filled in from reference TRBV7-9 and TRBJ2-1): DTGVSQNPRHKITKRGQNVTFRCDPISEHNRLYWYRQTLGQGPEFLTYFQNEAQLEKSRLLSDRFSAERPKGSFSTLEIQRTEQGDSAMYLCASSFGTGVRDEQFFGPGTRLTVL.

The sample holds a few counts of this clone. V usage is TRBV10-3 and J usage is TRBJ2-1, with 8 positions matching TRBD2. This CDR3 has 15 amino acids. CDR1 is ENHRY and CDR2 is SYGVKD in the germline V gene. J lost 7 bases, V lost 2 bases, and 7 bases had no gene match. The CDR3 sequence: CAISEGSGGNNEQFF. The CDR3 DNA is TGTGCCATCAGTGAGGGCAGCGGGGGAAATAATGAGCAGTTCTTC.